The 18 T cell receptor beta chains below were found in one sample sequenced in a study of control samples from healthy donors and cancer patients. Using immunoSEQ multiplex PCR, the repertoire was profiled, and TCRdb retains in-frame clones only, with some absent. The sample yields over 150,000 clones, 90% to 95% seen once. Sequencing was carried out using blood. The receptors derive from a man aged 18 to 35 in good health.

The chain employs TRBV5-4 and TRBJ1-1; weak D call: TRBD1 (6 bases). CDR1 is SGHNT, CDR2 YYREEE, per germline (reference sequence). Trimming cost V 3 bases and J 3 bases, with 9 bases left between them. The CDR3 loop spans 13 amino acids. The CDR3 here is CASSSDSYTEAFF. The CDR3 coding sequence is TGTGCCAGCAGCTCGGACAGTTACACTGAAGCTTTCTTT.

The chain employs TRBV2 and TRBJ1-2; D might be TRBD1 (5 bases). V lost 3 bases to trimming and J lost 8 bases, with 10 bases between them. The CDR3 contains 12 residues. From germline, CDR1 is SNHLY and CDR2 FYNNEI. CDR3 coding DNA: TGTGCCAGCAGTGATTCCGGGGCCGGCTACACCTTC. It codes for CASSDSGAGYTF.

The V call is TRBV18, the J call TRBJ1-1; no reliable D call. The V end was cut by 4 bases, the J end by 4 bases, with 22 bases between. The CDR3 is 17 residues long. Germline values: CDR1 KGHSH, CDR2 LQKENI. The CDR3 nucleotides are TGTGCCAGCTCACTCAACGTCGCGGCGATGGGGAGCACTGAAGCTTTCTTT. It codes for CASSLNVAAMGSTEAFF.

CDR3 bases: TGTGCCAGCAGTTTTTACAGGGGGGCTGAAGCTTTCTTT. Translating gives CASSFYRGAEAFF. The chain uses TRBV28 and TRBJ1-1, with 8 bases identical to TRBD1. The J segment lost 6 bases and the V segment lost 3 bases, leaving 3 bases of the junction unmatched. Germline V CDR1 and CDR2: MDHEN, SYDVKM. The CDR3 contains 13 residues.

The chain combines TRBV3-1 (or the pseudogene TRBV3-2) with TRBJ1-6; D remains ambiguous. Deletions cut 0 bases from V and 3 bases from J, with 18 bases between. Germline CDR1 LGHDT, CDR2 YNNKEL (reference sequence). CDR3 size: 19 residues. CDR3 nucleotides: TGTGCCAGCAGCCAAGAGGCACCCTCGACACTAGGCTATAATTCACCCCTCCACTTT. Translated, it gives CASSQEAPSTLGYNSPLHF.

The chain combines TRBV18 with TRBJ1-4; no definite D call. This CDR3 comprises 14 residues. Trimming left V 3 bases short and J 3 bases short, with 8 bases between. Looked up from germline, CDR1 is KGHSH and CDR2 is LQKENI. In DNA, the CDR3 is TGTGCCAGCTCACCCCAACGGGCTAATGAAAAACTGTTTTTT. Translation: CASSPQRANEKLFF.

CDR3 nucleotides: TGTGCCAGCAGTGATTGGATCCGGGACTATGGCTACACCTTC. Encoded protein: CASSDWIRDYGYTF. The gene calls are TRBV25-1 and TRBJ1-2; D gene unclear. V shed 3 bases and J shed 3 bases, with 11 bases lying between them. CDR1 and CDR2 (germline): MGHDK, SYGVNS. CDR3 length: 14 residues.

The chain carries TRBV2 and TRBJ2-5, with D perhaps TRBD1 (5 bases). This CDR3 comprises 11 residues. V lost 7 bases, J lost 5 bases, and 8 bases lay in between. CDR1 is SNHLY and CDR2 is FYNNEI in the germline V gene. CDR3 in DNA: TGTGCCAGCAATCAGGGTGAGACCCAGTACTTC. This codes for CASNQGETQYF.

The chain recombines TRBV24-1 with TRBJ2-3, with unresolved D. This CDR3 has 11 amino acids. Trimming pared 10 bases from V and 6 bases from J, leaving 10 bases between. Germline CDR1 reads KGHDR; CDR2 reads SFDVKD. CDR3 loop: CATRVGDTQYF. The DNA of the CDR3 is TGTGCCACAAGGGTGGGGGATACGCAGTATTTT.

V and J are TRBV19 and TRBJ1-6, with D perhaps TRBD1 (5 bases). The ends were cut back, 3 bases at V and 8 bases at J, with 14 bases in the middle. The CDR3 runs to 15 residues. Per germline, CDR1 LNHDA and CDR2 SQIVND (reference sequence). The CDR3 sequence is CASSIGRDGDSPLHF. The CDR3, as DNA: TGTGCCAGTAGTATTGGCAGGGATGGGGATTCACCCCTCCACTTT.

The rearrangement links TRBV18 to TRBJ2-1, with a tentative D call TRBD1 (5 bases). V lost 3 bases, J lost 10 bases, and 13 bases lay in between. CDR3 size: 13 residues. The germline CDR1 and CDR2 sequences are KGHSH and LQKENI. In DNA form, the CDR3 reads TGTGCCAGCTCACCCCAAGGGGTTGACGAGCAGTTCTTC. Protein: CASSPQGVDEQFF.

The V call is TRBV24-1, the J call TRBJ1-5, with no clear D. The CDR3 contains 16 residues. The germline CDR1 and CDR2 sequences are KGHDR and SFDVKD. V dropped 9 bases and J dropped 1 base, with 18 bases sitting between them. The CDR3 nucleotides are TGTGCCACCCAGGCGGGAACAGCGGGGAGCAATCAGCCCCAGCATTTT. Translation: CATQAGTAGSNQPQHF.

The chain links TRBV5-6 to TRBJ1-2; 7 nucleotides align to TRBD1. This CDR3 spans 16 amino acids. With 4 bases clipped from V and 1 base from J, the junction kept 10 bases outside the gene matches. The germline V gene has CDR1 SGHDT and CDR2 YYEEEE. The chain's CDR3 is CASSPQTGLDNYGYTF. CDR3 bases: TGTGCCAGCAGCCCTCAGACAGGGCTGGATAACTATGGCTACACCTTC.

The chain recombines TRBV15 with TRBJ1-2; TRBD1 aligns across 8 bases. The V and J ends lost 3 bases and 7 bases, in that order; junction bases with no gene match: 1. The CDR3 loop spans 12 amino acids. CDR1 and CDR2 from the germline V gene are LNHNV and YYDKDF (reference sequence). CDR3 amino acids: CATSRDRVGYTF. CDR3 sequence (DNA): TGTGCCACCAGCAGGGACAGGGTTGGCTACACCTTC. The full variable domain, its missing parts supplied by reference TRBV15 and TRBJ1-2, is DAMVIQNPRYQVTQFGKPVTLSCSQTLNHNVMYWYQQKSSQAPKLLFHYYDKDFNNEADTPDNFQSRRPNTSFCFLDIRSPGLGDTAMYLCATSRDRVGYTFGSGTRLTVV.

This chain links TRBV6-1 with TRBJ2-4, with 11 bases matching TRBD1. The CDR3 sequence is 18 residues long. With 2 bases clipped from V and 5 bases from J, the junction kept 11 bases outside the gene matches. Germline V gene sequence: CDR1 MNHNS, CDR2 SASEGT. The CDR3 bases are TGTGCCAGCAGTGAACGGGCCGCCGAGGGACAGGGGGAAAACATTCAGTACTTC. Translated, it gives CASSERAAEGQGENIQYF.

In DNA form, the CDR3 reads TGTGCCAGCAGCAAAGCGCGTGGTTTTGGGGATTGTTTTCATGGCTACACCTTC. It codes for CASSKARGFGDCFHGYTF. The rearrangement uses TRBV21-1 and TRBJ1-2. TRBV21-1 is noted as a pseudogene. The CDR3 runs to 18 residues.

V usage is TRBV6-5 and J usage is TRBJ1-4, with 7 bases aligning to TRBD1. The length of the CDR3 is 15 residues. The germline CDR1 and CDR2 sequences are MNHEY and SVGAGI. Losses at the gene ends were 5 bases for V and 4 bases for J; bases not matched to a gene: 7. The chain's CDR3 is CASSIRGAGNEKLFF. As DNA, the CDR3 is TGTGCCAGCAGTATCAGGGGGGCGGGTAATGAAAAACTGTTTTTT.

The table lists this clone with a count of one. This chain joins TRBV19 and TRBJ2-7, with 8 nucleotides matching TRBD1. The trim removed 5 bases at V and 3 bases at J, leaving 6 bases unmatched. CDR3 length equals 14 residues. Germline V CDR1 and CDR2: LNHDA, SQIVND (reference sequence). The CDR3 DNA reads TGTGCCAGTAGTCGCGGACAGGGCGTCTACGAGCAGTACTTC. Protein: CASSRGQGVYEQYF. Full variable domain (missing parts from reference TRBV19 and TRBJ2-7): DGGITQSPKYLFRKEGQNVTLSCEQNLNHDAMYWYRQDPGQGLRLIYYSQIVNDFQKGDIAEGYSVSREKKESFPLTVTSAQKNPTAFYLCASSRGQGVYEQYFGPGTRLTVT.